The sequence of this TCR beta chain was determined in a study of beta chain features in type 1 diabetes. This clone was observed a handful of times. CDR1 and CDR2 (germline): SGDLS, YYNGEE. V lost 3 bases to trimming and J lost 2 bases, with 13 bases between them. The CDR3 has 15 amino acids. Every bit of the isolated RNA underwent reverse transcription, so sequencing read expressed TCRB transcripts. Repertoires were generated with immunoSEQ multiplex PCR, while TCRdb's copy carries only in-frame clones and drops some. The data contain a few hundred thousand clones, 10% to 15% of them singletons. Sequencing used naive CD4+ T cells from blood. This sequence joins TRBV9 and TRBJ2-3; D remains unclear. The sequence was collected from a man in his late teens or twenties in good health. The CDR3 loop reads CASSAPRSSTDTQYF. In nucleotides, the CDR3 is TGTGCCAGCAGCGCGCCCCGGTCCTCCACAGATACGCAGTATTTT.